Shown below are 8 T cell receptor beta chains from a single sample sequenced in a study of identical twins (dated by TCRdb to about 2016). The library came from 5' RACE. Sequencing instrument: Illumina HiSeq 2000. The public sequencing data were trimmed at Q25 with fastp and processed into clonotypes with MiXCR by TCRdb, which kept only in-frame beta chains. Rows with one shared CDR3 protein collapse into an entry with the most common genes and DNA. The sample table holds roughly 1,500,000 distinct CDR3 sequences, of which more than 30% were seen once. The ten largest clones take up approximately 0.25% of the sample. Sample: cord blood. The receptor source for this set is a newborn girl in good health.

CDR3 protein: CASREGPGTDTQYF. The CDR3 DNA is TGTGCCAGCCGGGAGGGACCGGGCACAGATACGCAGTATTTT. The chain links TRBV5-5 to TRBJ2-3; 8 bases line up with TRBD2. From germline, CDR1 is SGHKS and CDR2 YYEKEE (reference sequence). The length of the CDR3 is 14 residues. With 7 bases clipped from V and 1 base from J, the junction kept 5 bases outside the gene matches. Looking up the rest from reference TRBV5-5 and TRBJ2-3 gives the full variable domain: DAGVTQSPTHLIKTRGQQVTLRCSPISGHKSVSWYQQVLGQGPQFIFQYYEKEERGRGNFPDRFSARQFPNYSSELNVNALLLGDSALYLCASREGPGTDTQYFGPGTRLTVL.

The chain is built from TRBV7-2 and TRBJ1-2; a possible D gene is TRBD1 (6 bases). V lost 5 bases and J 6 bases, leaving 13 bases between the germline ends. Per the germline V gene, CDR1 is SGHTA and CDR2 is FQGNSA. The CDR3 length is 13 residues. CDR3 region: CASSPQGWDGYTF. The CDR3 DNA reads as TGTGCCAGCAGCCCACAGGGTTGGGATGGCTACACCTTC.

The chain uses TRBV3-1 and TRBJ2-5; D possibly corresponds to TRBD1 (6 bases). CDR3 length: 15 residues. V lost 3 bases, J lost 2 bases, and 13 bases lay in between. CDR1 and CDR2 (germline): LGHDT, YNNKEL (reference sequence). The CDR3 loop reads CASSHPQGRQETQYF. The CDR3 bases are TGTGCCAGCAGCCATCCACAGGGTCGTCAAGAGACCCAGTACTTC.

This chain connects TRBV7-9 to TRBJ1-2; D call uncertain. Looked up from germline, CDR1 is SEHNR and CDR2 is FQNEAQ (reference sequence). V was trimmed by 7 bases and J by 4 bases, leaving 13 bases between them. The CDR3 length is 13 residues. CDR3: CASNPPPSYGYTF. In nucleotides, the CDR3 is TGTGCCAGCAACCCCCCCCCGAGCTATGGCTACACCTTC.

In its sample, this clonotype was seen a few times. The chain couples TRBV28 to TRBJ1-6, with D perhaps matching TRBD1 (6 bases). V lost 6 bases, J lost 4 bases, and 10 bases lay in between. Germline CDR1 and CDR2: MDHEN and SYDVKM. This CDR3 is built from 14 residues. The CDR3 region is CASRSTGYNSPLHF. CDR3 in DNA: TGTGCCAGCAGGTCAACAGGGTATAATTCACCCCTCCACTTT.

The table lists this clonotype with a few counts. This rearrangement joins TRBV7-2 to TRBJ2-1; the match to TRBD2 covers 9 bases. The germline V gene encodes CDR1 SGHTA and CDR2 FQGNSA. CDR3 length equals 15 residues. After removal of 5 bases from V and 9 bases from J, the junction contained 11 bases not matched to a gene. The chain's CDR3 is CASSVHSGSLVEQFF. In DNA form, the CDR3 reads TGTGCCAGCAGCGTCCATAGCGGGAGCTTAGTTGAGCAGTTCTTC.

This clonotype was observed a handful of times. This chain uses TRBV7-9 with TRBJ1-4; no definite D call. V gave up 3 bases and J gave up 4 bases, with 9 bases separating them. CDR3 size: 14 residues. Germline CDR1 is SEHNR and CDR2 is FQNEAQ (reference sequence). The CDR3 loop is CASSFWGINEKLFF. Here the CDR3 DNA reads TGTGCCAGCAGCTTCTGGGGAATTAATGAAAAACTGTTTTTT.

The V call is TRBV20-1, the J call TRBJ1-2; D is unclear. Germline assignment: CDR1 DFQATT and CDR2 SNEGSKA (reference sequence). V was cut by 5 bases and J by 7 bases, with 14 bases left in between. This CDR3 has 12 amino acids. The CDR3 nucleotides read TGCAGTGCTTACACTTTACGGGGTGGCTACACCTTC. The encoded protein is CSAYTLRGGYTF.